This T cell receptor (beta chain) was identified during a study of blood T cell repertoires in COVID-19. The repertoire was sequenced with immunoSEQ multiplex PCR; TCRdb's copy has only in-frame clones and lacks some. The sample includes over 400,000 clones, about nine tenths of them seen just once. The ends were cut back, 8 bases at V and 5 bases at J, with 18 bases in the middle. CDR3 size: 15 residues. Germline lookup yields CDR1 MNHEY and CDR2 SVGAGI. The J gene is TRBJ1-4, the V gene TRBV6-5; D is unresolved. The sample consisted of peripheral blood. This receptor was taken from a woman aged 25 to 39 with active or convalescent COVID-19. For the CDR3, the DNA is TGTGCCAGCTGGGCGTCCCATACCCAAAATGAAAAACTGTTTTTT. Its translation is CASWASHTQNEKLFF.